This TCR beta chain originates from a study of OX40 agonist ivuxolimab in advanced cancers. The CDR3 has 14 residues. V shed 5 bases and J 6 bases; nucleotides not matched to a gene: 6. Looked up from germline, CDR1 is MNHEY and CDR2 is SMNVEV (reference sequence). The assay was immunoSEQ multiplex PCR, and TCRdb's table has in-frame clones only and misses some. The table lists about 80,000 clones, approximately 90% of them singletons, with about 0.7% in the top ten. V usage is TRBV27 and J usage is TRBJ2-1; 8 nucleotides align to TRBD1. This TCR was sampled from an adult with an advanced solid tumor such as melanoma, head and neck, liver or kidney cancer. Sequenced material: CD4+ or CD8+ T cells sorted from blood, taken in a trial of the OX40 agonist ivuxolimab. The CDR3 DNA reads as TGTGCCAGCAGTCTAACAGGGGGTATCAATGAGCAGTTCTTC. This gives the protein CASSLTGGINEQFF.